Listed below are T cell receptor beta chains from one sample, sequenced in a study of cytomegalovirus exposure and HLA in healthy donors. Assay used: immunoSEQ multiplex PCR; TCRdb lists only in-frame clones, some missing. The sample records 150,000 to 200,000 clones, 70% to 90% being singletons. Specimen: PBMCs. The receptors here all came from a man younger than 35 in good health and CMV-seropositive. The CDR3 runs from the conserved cysteine through the conserved F or W. The order of the fields is clone size, D gene, J gene, V gene, CDR3 DNA, CDR3 protein. The D gene is left open where the match is weak. Not all rows give a size; the values are once, few, many and, for expanded clones, a class.

abundance: -; d_gene: TRBD1; j_gene: TRBJ2-1; v_gene: TRBV29-1; CDR3nt: TGCAGCGGGACGCCGGGACAGGGTTACAATGAGCAGTTCTTC; CDR3aa: CSGTPGQGYNEQFF
abundance: -; d_gene: TRBD1; j_gene: TRBJ1-2; v_gene: TRBV15; CDR3nt: TGTGCCACCAAGTACGACAGGGTTGGAGATGGCTACACCTTC; CDR3aa: CATKYDRVGDGYTF
abundance: -; d_gene: -; j_gene: TRBJ2-1; v_gene: TRBV2; CDR3nt: TGTGCCAGCAGTGAATATGTGTACAATGAGCAGTTCTTC; CDR3aa: CASSEYVYNEQFF
abundance: few; d_gene: -; j_gene: TRBJ1-4; v_gene: TRBV7-9; CDR3nt: TGTGCCAGCAGTCGGCCGGGGGAAAAACTGTTTTTT; CDR3aa: CASSRPGEKLFF
abundance: -; d_gene: TRBD1; j_gene: TRBJ2-5; v_gene: TRBV10-2; CDR3nt: TGCGCCAGCAGAGCCGGGACAGGGGGCTTTGAGACCCAGTACTTC; CDR3aa: CASRAGTGGFETQYF
abundance: -; d_gene: -; j_gene: TRBJ2-7; v_gene: TRBV27; CDR3nt: TGTGCCAGCAGTTTAGCAGGGTTCGAGCAGTACTTC; CDR3aa: CASSLAGFEQYF
abundance: once; d_gene: TRBD1; j_gene: TRBJ2-5; v_gene: TRBV4-1; CDR3nt: TGCGCCAGCAGCCAACCACCGGGACAGGGGGGAGAGACCCAGTACTTC; CDR3aa: CASSQPPGQGGETQYF
abundance: -; d_gene: -; j_gene: TRBJ2-1; v_gene: TRBV5-1; CDR3nt: TGCGCCAGCAGCCCTGAGATTGCCTCCTACAATGAGCAGTTCTTC; CDR3aa: CASSPEIASYNEQFF
abundance: few; d_gene: -; j_gene: TRBJ1-1; v_gene: TRBV10-3; CDR3nt: TGTGCCAGCAGGTCCGGGGGGGCAACTGAAGCTTTCTTT; CDR3aa: CASRSGGATEAFF
abundance: -; d_gene: TRBD2; j_gene: TRBJ2-7; v_gene: TRBV4-3; CDR3nt: TGCGCCAGCAGCCAAGTAGTAGCGGGAGCTAGCGGCAGCTCCTACGAGCAGTACTTC; CDR3aa: CASSQVVAGASGSSYEQYF
abundance: -; d_gene: TRBD1; j_gene: TRBJ1-1; v_gene: TRBV6-5; CDR3nt: TGTGCCACCAACCGGGACAGGGGCACTGAAGCTTTCTTT; CDR3aa: CATNRDRGTEAFF
abundance: once; d_gene: -; j_gene: TRBJ1-2; v_gene: TRBV6-5; CDR3nt: TGTGCCAGCAGTTATTTCCAGGCTCGTGGCTACACCTTC; CDR3aa: CASSYFQARGYTF